A single sample is the source of the 21 T cell receptor beta chains below, sequenced in a study of cytomegalovirus exposure and HLA in healthy donors. PCR employed 60 Vbeta and 13 Jbeta primers. Assay used: immunoSEQ multiplex PCR; TCRdb lists only in-frame clones, some missing. This table holds 200,000 or so clones, under 70% found once. The specimen sequenced was PBMCs. The receptor set was obtained from a man aged 40-55 years in good health and CMV-seropositive.

In its sample, this clone was seen a few times. One end of the junction is discordant with germline, which a read error may explain. The chain couples TRBV7-9 to TRBJ2-3; 8 positions match TRBD1. Germline CDR1 is SEHNR and CDR2 is FQNEAQ (reference sequence). This CDR3 is 16 amino acids long. The CDR3, as DNA: TGTTCCAGCAGCTTCGGACAGGGAAGGGTCGCAGATACGCAGTATTTT. Amino acids: CSSSFGQGRVADTQYF.

The chain has TRBV7-2 and TRBJ1-2; 7 nucleotides align to TRBD1. Unmatched junction bases numbered 8, after V lost 5 bases and J lost 8 bases. Germline V gene lookup returns CDR1 SGHTA and CDR2 FQGNSA. The CDR3 spans 13 residues. The CDR3: CASSPQGDQGYTF. The CDR3, as DNA: TGTGCCAGCAGCCCCCAGGGGGACCAAGGCTACACCTTC.

This chain connects TRBV5-1 to TRBJ2-3; a weak D match, TRBD2 (6 bases). Germline V gene data show CDR1 as SGHRS and CDR2 as YFSETQ. The ends were cut back, 7 bases at V and 2 bases at J, with 20 bases in the middle. The CDR3 runs to 16 residues. DNA of the CDR3: TGCGCCAGCCAGGAGGGACGAGGCGGGGACACAGATACGCAGTATTTT. Protein product: CASQEGRGGDTDTQYF.

The V call is TRBV5-6, the J call TRBJ1-6; D is possibly TRBD1 (5 bases). CDR1 and CDR2 (germline): SGHDT, YYEEEE. V was clipped by 3 bases and J by 7 bases, with 11 bases between them. This CDR3 has 14 amino acids. The chain's CDR3 is CASSYAGGNSPLHF. CDR3 bases: TGTGCCAGCAGCTATGCGGGGGGAAATTCACCCCTCCACTTT.

This rearrangement joins TRBV27 to TRBJ2-5, with D perhaps TRBD1 (5 bases). CDR1 MNHEY and CDR2 SMNVEV come from the germline V gene (reference sequence). The CDR3 loop spans 15 amino acids. The V and J ends lost 7 bases and 4 bases respectively, with 19 bases between them. CDR3 sequence reads: CASTSGPGSGETQYF. CDR3 nucleotide sequence: TGTGCCAGCACCTCAGGGCCAGGATCGGGAGAGACCCAGTACTTC.

This clone was seen a handful of times. J is TRBJ1-1 and V is TRBV5-1, with 8 positions matching TRBD1. The germline V gene encodes CDR1 SGHRS and CDR2 YFSETQ. V dropped 6 bases and J dropped 1; count of bases not matched to a gene: 5. The CDR3 length is 14 residues. CDR3 coding DNA: TGCGCCAGCAAAGGACAGGGCCAGAACACTGAAGCTTTCTTT. It yields the protein CASKGQGQNTEAFF.

In DNA, the CDR3 is TGTGCCAGCAGCTTAGGTACTGTCTACGAGCAGTACTTC. This codes for CASSLGTVYEQYF. The chain couples TRBV7-2 to TRBJ2-7; D ambiguous. Germline CDR1 is SGHTA and CDR2 is FQGNSA. The CDR3 is made up of 13 amino acids. Trimming pared 1 base from V and 3 bases from J, leaving 7 bases between.

The gene calls are TRBV7-6 and TRBJ2-5, with D hard to call. Germline lookup yields CDR1 SGHVS and CDR2 FNYEAQ. Trimming removed 4 bases from V and 2 bases from J, with 2 bases in between. CDR3 size: 11 residues. DNA of the CDR3: TGTGCCAGCAGCTCTCAAGAGACCCAGTACTTC. It specifies CASSSQETQYF.

V gene TRBV28 combines with J gene TRBJ2-1; the match to TRBD1 covers 7 bases. The CDR3 totals 11 residues. CDR1 and CDR2 (germline): MDHEN, SYDVKM. The V segment lost 4 bases and the J segment 13 bases; nucleotides outside the gene matches: 4. The CDR3 DNA reads TGTGCCAGCAGTTCTGGACAGGTACAGTTCTTC. This gives the protein CASSSGQVQFF. The entire variable domain, with the rest obtained from reference TRBV28 and TRBJ2-1, is as follows: DVKVTQSSRYLVKRTGEKVFLECVQDMDHENMFWYRQDPGLGLRLIYFSYDVKMKEKGDIPEGYSVSREKKERFSLILESASTNQTSMYLCASSSGQVQFFGPGTRLTVL.

This clone was recorded only once. The chain uses TRBV6-5 and TRBJ1-5; D not resolved. The ends were cut back, 6 bases at V and 6 bases at J, with 15 bases in the middle. The CDR3 runs 14 residues. Germline V gene lookup returns CDR1 MNHEY and CDR2 SVGAGI. In DNA, the CDR3 is TGTGCCAGCAGCCCCGCGGGCTCGGTTCAGCCCCAGCATTTT. Amino acid sequence: CASSPAGSVQPQHF.

This chain joins TRBV2 and TRBJ1-1; TRBD1 is a possible D gene (6 bases). This CDR3 spans 16 amino acids. V lost 0 bases and J 4 bases, leaving 15 bases between the germline ends. Germline V gene lookup returns CDR1 SNHLY and CDR2 FYNNEI. Here the CDR3 DNA reads TGTGCCAGCAGTGAAGCGCTTCAGGGGCTAGGCACTGAAGCTTTCTTT. It is translated as CASSEALQGLGTEAFF.

This chain connects TRBV19 to TRBJ2-1, with D maybe TRBD2 (5 bases). The CDR3 extends over 14 amino acids. Deletions cut 8 bases from V and 2 bases from J, with 13 bases between. Germline CDR1 LNHDA, CDR2 SQIVND (reference sequence). In DNA, the CDR3 is TGTGCCAGTTCACAAGGAGGTACCTACAATGAGCAGTTCTTC. This gives the protein CASSQGGTYNEQFF.

The rearrangement links TRBV7-6 to TRBJ2-7; the D gene is possibly TRBD1 (5 bases). There are 13 residues in the CDR3. Germline V lookup: CDR1 SGHVS, CDR2 FNYEAQ. Trimming removed 4 bases at V and 3 bases at J, with 10 bases between. The chain's CDR3 is CASSSYQGYEQYF. The DNA of the CDR3 is TGTGCCAGCAGCTCCTACCAGGGCTACGAGCAGTACTTC.

The chain recombines TRBV7-6 with TRBJ2-1, with 9 bases aligning to TRBD1. V shed 6 bases and J 6 bases; nucleotides not matched to a gene: 9. Germline V gene data show CDR1 as SGHVS and CDR2 as FNYEAQ. CDR3 length: 15 residues. CDR3 nucleotides: TGTGCCAGCAGTCGCGGCACGACAGGGGGCAATGAGCAGTTCTTC. Its protein is CASSRGTTGGNEQFF.

On this clone: The sample holds other DNA sequences that translate to the same CDR3. This sequence joins TRBV2 and TRBJ1-2; 7 nucleotides match TRBD1. Germline lookup yields CDR1 SNHLY and CDR2 FYNNEI. The CDR3 contains 13 residues. V lost 6 bases and J lost 3; bases outside the gene matches: 4. The CDR3 DNA is TGTGCCAGCAGCCCTGACAGGGACTATGGCTACACCTTC. Residues: CASSPDRDYGYTF. Full variable domain (missing parts from reference TRBV2 and TRBJ1-2): EPEVTQTPSHQVTQMGQEVILRCVPISNHLYFYWYRQILGQKVEFLVSFYNNEISEKSEIFDDQFSVERPDGSNFTLKIRSTKLEDSAMYFCASSPDRDYGYTFGSGTRLTVV.

The chain combines TRBV5-1 with TRBJ2-5; a weak D match, TRBD1 (5 bases). The V gene lost 9 bases and the J gene lost 0 bases, with 18 bases spanning the gap. CDR1 and CDR2 from the germline V gene are SGHRS and YFSETQ. The CDR3 consists of 15 residues. In DNA, the CDR3 is TGCGCCACCAGGGTCGGGTGGGTAAACCAAGAGACCCAGTACTTC. Its protein product is CATRVGWVNQETQYF. The variable domain in full, with the rest retrieved from reference TRBV5-1 and TRBJ2-5, is KAGVTQTPRYLIKTRGQQVTLSCSPISGHRSVSWYQQTPGQGLQFLFEYFSETQRNKGNFPGRFSGRQFSNSRSEMNVSTLELGDSALYLCATRVGWVNQETQYFGPGTRLLVL.

J is TRBJ2-2 and V is TRBV5-1; TRBD2 agrees at 7 bases. Trimming took 0 bases from V and 2 from J; bases not matched to a gene: 10. The CDR3 runs 18 residues. Per the germline V gene, CDR1 is SGHRS and CDR2 is YFSETQ. The CDR3 sequence: CASSLELVGGSNTGELFF. CDR3 DNA: TGCGCCAGCAGCTTGGAATTAGTCGGGGGGTCCAACACCGGGGAGCTGTTTTTT.

The chain recombines TRBV7-9 with TRBJ1-1, with 7 bases lining up with TRBD1. J lost 4 bases, V lost 3 bases, and 5 bases had no gene match. Germline CDR1 is SEHNR and CDR2 is FQNEAQ (reference sequence). CDR3 length equals 14 residues. In DNA, the CDR3 is TGTGCCAGCAGCTTCGAGGGGGCGGCCACTGAAGCTTTCTTT. As protein: CASSFEGAATEAFF.

This clone was seen only a few times. This sequence joins TRBV7-2 and TRBJ1-2; no clear D. Germline CDR1 and CDR2: SGHTA and FQGNSA. V dropped 5 bases and J dropped 4 bases, with 20 bases sitting between them. The CDR3 consists of 16 residues. The CDR3 protein is CASSPVRRSTSYGYTF. For the CDR3, the DNA is TGTGCCAGCAGCCCCGTTCGGCGGAGCACCTCCTATGGCTACACCTTC.

This clone was recorded once. The junction shows a germline mismatch at one end, possibly a read error. V and J are TRBV7-9 and TRBJ2-2; D might be TRBD2 (5 bases). The CDR3 covers 14 residues. Per the germline V gene, CDR1 is SEHNR and CDR2 is FQNEAQ (reference sequence). The CDR3 here is CSSSLEREPGELFF. The CDR3 DNA sequence: TGTTCCAGCAGCTTAGAAAGGGAGCCCGGGGAGCTGTTTTTT.

This chain connects TRBV5-6 to TRBJ1-2; D is perhaps TRBD1 (6 bases). CDR1 and CDR2 (germline): SGHDT, YYEEEE. Trimming took off 4 bases at V and 2 bases at J, with 15 bases between the two ends. The CDR3 has 15 amino acids. For the CDR3, the DNA is TGTGCCAGCAGCACAAACGACAGGAAAAACTATGGCTACACCTTC. It specifies CASSTNDRKNYGYTF.